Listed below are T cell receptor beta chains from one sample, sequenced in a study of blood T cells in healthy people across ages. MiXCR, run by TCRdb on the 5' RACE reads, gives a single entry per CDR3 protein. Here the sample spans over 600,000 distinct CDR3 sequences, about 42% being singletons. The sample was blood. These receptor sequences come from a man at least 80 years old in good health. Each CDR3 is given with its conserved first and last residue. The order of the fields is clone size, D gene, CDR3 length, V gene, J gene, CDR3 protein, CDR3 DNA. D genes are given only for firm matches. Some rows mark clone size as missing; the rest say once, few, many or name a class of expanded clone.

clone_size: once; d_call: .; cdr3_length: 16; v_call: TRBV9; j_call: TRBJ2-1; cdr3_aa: CASSVDEAGSGKEQFF; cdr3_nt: TGTGCCAGCAGCGTAGATGAGGCGGGAAGTGGGAAGGAGCAGTTCTTC
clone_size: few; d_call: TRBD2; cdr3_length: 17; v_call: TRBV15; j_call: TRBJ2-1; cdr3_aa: CATSSGSGSLSYNEQFF; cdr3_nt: TGTGCCACCAGCAGCGGCAGCGGGAGCCTCTCCTACAATGAGCAGTTCTTC
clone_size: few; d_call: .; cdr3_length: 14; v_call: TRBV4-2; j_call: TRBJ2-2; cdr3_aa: CASSQERGGWELFF; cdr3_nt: TGTGCCAGCAGCCAAGAACGAGGGGGGTGGGAGCTGTTTTTT
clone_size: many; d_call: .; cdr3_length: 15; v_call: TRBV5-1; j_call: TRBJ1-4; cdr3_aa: CASSYNTATNEKLFF; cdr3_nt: TGCGCCAGCAGTTATAACACGGCAACTAATGAAAAACTGTTTTTT
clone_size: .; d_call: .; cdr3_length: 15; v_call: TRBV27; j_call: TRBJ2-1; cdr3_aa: CASSLSTGSYNEQFF; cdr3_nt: TGTGCCAGCAGTTTATCCACTGGCTCCTACAATGAGCAGTTCTTC
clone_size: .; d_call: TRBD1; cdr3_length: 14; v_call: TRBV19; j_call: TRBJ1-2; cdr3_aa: CASTWDSQLMGYTF; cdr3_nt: TGTGCCAGCACATGGGACAGTCAGCTGATGGGCTACACCTTC
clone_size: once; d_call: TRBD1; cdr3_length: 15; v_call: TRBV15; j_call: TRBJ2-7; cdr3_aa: CATSRTRQGRYEQYF; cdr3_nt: TGTGCCACCAGCAGAACCAGACAGGGGCGGTACGAGCAGTACTTC
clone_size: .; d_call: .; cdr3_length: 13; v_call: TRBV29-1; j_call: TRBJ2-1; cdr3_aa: CSVQGLPGDEQFF; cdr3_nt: TGCAGCGTTCAGGGACTGCCCGGGGATGAGCAGTTCTTC
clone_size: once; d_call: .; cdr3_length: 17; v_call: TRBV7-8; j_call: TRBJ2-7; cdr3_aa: CASSLALSGAGFIEQYF; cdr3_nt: TGTGCCAGCAGCTTAGCGCTGTCAGGAGCCGGATTTATCGAGCAGTACTTC
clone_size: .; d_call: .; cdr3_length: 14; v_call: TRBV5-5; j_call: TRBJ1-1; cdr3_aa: CASSLGHPGTEAFF; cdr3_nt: TGTGCCAGCAGCTTGGGGCACCCGGGGACTGAAGCTTTCTTT
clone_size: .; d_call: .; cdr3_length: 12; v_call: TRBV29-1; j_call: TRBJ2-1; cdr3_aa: CSVGRRVHEQFF; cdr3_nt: TGCAGCGTTGGTCGGAGAGTACATGAGCAGTTCTTC
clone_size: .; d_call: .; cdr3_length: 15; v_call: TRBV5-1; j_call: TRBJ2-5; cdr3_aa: CASSRLAARRETQYF; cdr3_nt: TGCGCCAGCAGCCGACTGGCAGCCAGGAGGGAGACCCAGTACTTC
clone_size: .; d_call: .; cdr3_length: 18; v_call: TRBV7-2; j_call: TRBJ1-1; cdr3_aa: CASSLGLLSATMNTEAFF; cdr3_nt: TGTGCCAGCAGCTTAGGCCTTTTGTCGGCAACAATGAACACTGAAGCTTTCTTT
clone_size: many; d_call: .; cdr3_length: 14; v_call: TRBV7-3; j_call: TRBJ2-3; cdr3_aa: CASSPPGAADTQYF; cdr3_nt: TGTGCCAGCAGCCCGCCGGGCGCGGCAGATACGCAGTATTTT
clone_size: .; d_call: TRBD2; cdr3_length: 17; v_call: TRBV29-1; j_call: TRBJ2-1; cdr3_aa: CSVGASGGPATYNEQFF; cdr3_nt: TGCAGCGTTGGGGCTAGCGGGGGACCTGCCACCTACAATGAGCAGTTCTTC
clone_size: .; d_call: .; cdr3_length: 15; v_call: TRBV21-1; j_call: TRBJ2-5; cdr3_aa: CASSGLAGELSEQYF; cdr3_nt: TGTGCCAGCAGTGGACTAGCGGGAGAGCTTTCTGAGCAGTACTTC
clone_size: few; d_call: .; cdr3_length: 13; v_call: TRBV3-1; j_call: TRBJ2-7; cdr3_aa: CASSQDRYHEQYF; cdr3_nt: TGTGCCAGCAGCCAAGATCGATACCACGAGCAGTACTTC
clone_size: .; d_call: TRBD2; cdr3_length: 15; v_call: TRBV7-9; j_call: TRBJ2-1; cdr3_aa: CASSPRGGIYNEQFF; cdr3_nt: TGTGCCAGCAGCCCACGGGGGGGTATCTACAATGAGCAGTTCTTC
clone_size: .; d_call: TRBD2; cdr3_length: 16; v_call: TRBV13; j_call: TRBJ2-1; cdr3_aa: CASSLRTSRDHNEQFF; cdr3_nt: TGTGCCAGCAGCTTACGGACTAGCCGGGACCACAATGAGCAGTTCTTC
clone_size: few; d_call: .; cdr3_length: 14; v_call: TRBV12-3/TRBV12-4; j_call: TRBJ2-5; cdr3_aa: CASSLTGEEETQYF; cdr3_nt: TGTGCCAGCAGTTTGACGGGAGAGGAAGAGACCCAGTACTTC
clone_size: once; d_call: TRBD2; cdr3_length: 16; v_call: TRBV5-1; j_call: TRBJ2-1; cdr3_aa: CASSGLGRGGNNEQFF; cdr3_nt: TGCGCCAGCAGCGGTCTGGGGCGGGGGGGGAACAATGAGCAGTTCTTC
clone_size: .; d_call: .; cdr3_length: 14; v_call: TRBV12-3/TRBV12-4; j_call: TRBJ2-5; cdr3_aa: CASSFDGRVETQYF; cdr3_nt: TGTGCCAGCAGTTTCGACGGCAGGGTAGAGACCCAGTACTTC
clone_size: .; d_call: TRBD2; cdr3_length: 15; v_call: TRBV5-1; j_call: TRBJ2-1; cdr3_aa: CASSRTSFSYNEQFF; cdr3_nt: TGCGCCAGCAGCAGGACTAGCTTCAGCTACAATGAGCAGTTCTTC
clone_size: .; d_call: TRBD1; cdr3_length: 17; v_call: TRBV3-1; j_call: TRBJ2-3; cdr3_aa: CASSPNFMTGGADTQYF; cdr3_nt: TGTGCCAGCAGCCCTAACTTTATGACAGGGGGCGCAGATACGCAGTATTTT
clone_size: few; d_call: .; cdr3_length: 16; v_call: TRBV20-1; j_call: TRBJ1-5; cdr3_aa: CSAISFLRTRDQPQHF; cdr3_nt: TGCAGTGCGATTTCATTTCTACGGACCCGGGATCAGCCCCAGCATTTT
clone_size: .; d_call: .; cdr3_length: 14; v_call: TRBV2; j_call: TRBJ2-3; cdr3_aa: CASAHTRDTDTQYF; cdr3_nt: TGTGCCAGCGCCCATACTAGAGACACAGATACGCAGTATTTT
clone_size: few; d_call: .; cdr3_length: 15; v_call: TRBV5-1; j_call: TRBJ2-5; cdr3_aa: CASSFPEGFQETQYF; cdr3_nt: TGCGCCAGCAGCTTCCCCGAGGGCTTCCAAGAGACCCAGTACTTC
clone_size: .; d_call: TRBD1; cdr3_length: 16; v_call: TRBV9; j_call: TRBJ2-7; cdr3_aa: CASSVDPGQGVYEQYF; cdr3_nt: TGTGCCAGCAGCGTAGATCCGGGACAGGGGGTCTACGAGCAGTACTTC